This T cell receptor beta chain was recovered during a study of cytomegalovirus exposure and HLA in healthy donors. V lost 3 bases to trimming and J lost 3 bases; unmatched junction nucleotides: 7. This CDR3 has 15 amino acids. Germline CDR1 reads MNHEY; CDR2 reads SMNVEV (reference sequence). PCR involved 60 Vbeta and 13 Jbeta primers. The assay was immunoSEQ multiplex PCR, and TCRdb's table has in-frame clones only and misses some. The sample holds approximately 130,000 clones; about 85% are singletons and the top ten take less than 7%. This clonotype was sampled from a woman aged 30 to 39 in good health and CMV-seropositive. The sample was PBMCs. The gene calls are TRBV27 and TRBJ2-7; the match to TRBD2 covers 8 bases. CDR3 amino acids: CASSFPRGGVYEQYF. The CDR3 DNA reads TGTGCCAGCAGTTTTCCCCGGGGGGGGGTCTACGAGCAGTACTTC.